These 11 T cell receptor beta chains share one sample of origin, sequenced in a study of vaccination and CD4 T cells after COVID-19. No cognate antigen is known for these TCRs. Sequencing of DNA taken from cultured CD4+ T cells relied on the Oncomine TCR Beta short-read assay. TCRdb re-called the PCR reads with MiXCR, one entry per CDR3 protein. The sample yields roughly 28,000 distinct CDR3 sequences, approximately 66% seen once. Treatment meaning: roughly ten-day PBMC culture with coronavirus spike peptide pools or control peptides (ViraFEST assay). The specimen was CD4+ T cells from blood, cultured in vitro, collected after SARS-CoV-2 vaccination. The receptors were sampled from a human donor who received a COVID-19 vaccine.

The rearrangement uses TRBV5-4 and TRBJ2-5, with 8 bases lining up with TRBD1. Losses at the gene ends were 4 bases for V and 2 bases for J; bases not matched to a gene: 7. The germline V gene has CDR1 SGHNT and CDR2 YYREEE (reference sequence). The CDR3 contains 15 residues. The CDR3 region is CASSRTGNEQETQYF. As DNA, the CDR3 is TGTGCCAGCAGCCGGACAGGGAATGAACAAGAGACCCAGTACTTC.

J is TRBJ2-7 and V is TRBV28; D unclear. Per the germline V gene, CDR1 is MDHEN and CDR2 is SYDVKM. CDR3 size: 11 residues. Trimming shortened V by 8 bases and J by 4 bases, and 9 bases separated the two germline ends. The CDR3 loop reads CASSSRYEQYF. The CDR3, as DNA: TGTGCCAGCTCGTCTCGGTACGAGCAGTACTTC.

This chain links TRBV2 with TRBJ1-3; 9 nucleotides agree with TRBD1. V shed 3 bases and J 3 bases; nucleotides not matched to a gene: 6. Per the germline V gene, CDR1 is SNHLY and CDR2 is FYNNEI. The CDR3 consists of 16 residues. The CDR3 nucleotides are TGTGCCAGCAGTGAGGGACAGGGCGCCTTTGGAAACACCATATATTTT. This translates into CASSEGQGAFGNTIYF.

This clonotype has just one count. The chain joins TRBV7-6 to TRBJ1-1; D unclear. This CDR3 spans 14 amino acids. Trimming shortened V by 1 base and J by 5 bases, and 11 bases separated the two germline ends. Germline lookup yields CDR1 SGHVS and CDR2 FNYEAQ. CDR3 amino acids: CASSLGPRRTEAFF. The CDR3 nucleotides are TGTGCCAGCAGCTTAGGCCCCAGAAGGACTGAAGCTTTCTTT.

V and J are TRBV30 and TRBJ2-3; TRBD2 aligns across 8 bases. The CDR3 has 16 residues. J was trimmed by 2 bases and V by 0 bases; bases with no gene match: 7. From germline, CDR1 is GTSNPN and CDR2 SVGIG (reference sequence). CDR3 coding DNA: TGTGCCTGGAGTGTACGGTTAGCGGGGACCACAGATACGCAGTATTTT. Encoded protein: CAWSVRLAGTTDTQYF.

This clonotype has only one observation. The V gene is TRBV5-4, the J gene TRBJ1-1, with TRBD1 matching over 7 bases. CDR1 SGHNT and CDR2 YYREEE come from the germline V gene (reference sequence). The length of the CDR3 is 18 residues. The V and J ends lost 6 bases and 0 bases, in that order; junction bases with no gene match: 17. The CDR3 region has the DNA TGTGCCAGCACCCCGAAAGGGGGCGCTGCCATCCTGAACACTGAAGCTTTCTTT. Translating it yields CASTPKGGAAILNTEAFF.

CDR3: CASSTANQPQHF. CDR3 coding DNA: TGTGCCAGCAGTACGGCCAATCAGCCCCAGCATTTT. The V gene is TRBV6-1, the J gene TRBJ1-5; no clear D. The V and J ends lost 5 bases and 3 bases respectively, with 5 bases between them. The germline gives CDR1 MNHNS, CDR2 SASEGT. The length of the CDR3 is 12 residues.

This chain links TRBV15 with TRBJ2-1; perhaps TRBD2 as D (6 bases). Germline V CDR1 and CDR2: LNHNV, YYDKDF (reference sequence). V gave up 7 bases and J gave up 4 bases, with 17 bases separating them. The CDR3 loop spans 15 amino acids. In nucleotides, the CDR3 is TGTGCCACCACCAAAGGAGGGGAACCGTACAATGAGCAGTTCTTC. This gives the protein CATTKGGEPYNEQFF.

The chain employs TRBV5-4 and TRBJ2-2; D unclear. Looked up from germline, CDR1 is SGHNT and CDR2 is YYREEE (reference sequence). V lost 1 base to trimming and J lost 4 bases, with 2 bases between them. The CDR3 sequence is 12 residues long. For the CDR3, the DNA is TGTGCCAGCAGCTTGAGCACCGGGGAGCTGTTTTTT. It translates to CASSLSTGELFF.

The genes are TRBV11-3 and TRBJ2-5, with unresolved D. The CDR3 loop spans 13 amino acids. Germline CDR1 reads SGHNT; CDR2 reads YENEEA. The ends were cut back, 5 bases at V and 2 bases at J, with 9 bases in the middle. The CDR3 DNA reads as TGTGCCAGCAGCCGGTCGTATCAAGAGACCCAGTACTTC. Translated, it gives CASSRSYQETQYF.

This clonotype was counted a few times. V usage is TRBV7-9 and J usage is TRBJ1-2; 7 bases are a match to TRBD1. The CDR3 runs 15 residues. Germline loops: CDR1 SEHNR, CDR2 FQNEAQ (reference sequence). J lost 1 base, V lost 5 bases, and 7 bases had no gene match. DNA for the CDR3: TGTGCCAGCAGCGCCAGACAGGGCGTTAACTATGGCTACACCTTC. It encodes CASSARQGVNYGYTF.